This TCR beta chain was recorded in a study of T-cell reconstitution after alpha-beta-depleted transplantation in children. TCRbeta library preparation incorporated unique molecular identifiers. TCRdb passed the PCR reads through MiXCR, listing each CDR3 protein once. The sample includes roughly 340,000 distinct CDR3 sequences, 15% to 20% seen only once; the top ten take around 41%. There are a few counts of this clonotype. The starting material was PBMCs, mostly from graft donor cells, obtained 360 days after TCRalphabeta/CD19-depleted stem cell transplant. The receptor was derived from a male patient between 2 and 15 years old who had a stem cell transplant for acute lymphoblastic leukemia, so the T cells may come from the graft donor.

The CDR3 region has the DNA TGTGCCAGCAGCGCGAGTGGACTACGGCATAAAGGCATCAGGTCATACAATGAGCAGTTCTTC. Translation gives CASSASGLRHKGIRSYNEQFF. The rearrangement uses TRBV11-1 and TRBJ2-1; a weak D match, TRBD2 (6 bases). Germline V lookup: CDR1 SGHAT, CDR2 FQDESV (reference sequence). The V and J ends lost 5 bases and 4 bases respectively, with 33 bases between them. This CDR3 is 21 amino acids long.